These T cell receptor beta chains were read from a single sample in a study of OX40 agonist ivuxolimab in advanced cancers. Measured with immunoSEQ multiplex PCR; TCRdb has only the in-frame clones, and not every one. The table has 2,000 or so clones, 70% to 75% seen once. Specimen: CD4+ or CD8+ T cells sorted from blood, collected in a trial of the OX40 agonist ivuxolimab. These receptors all stem from an adult with an advanced solid tumor such as melanoma, head and neck, liver or kidney cancer. Each CDR3 is given with its conserved first and last residue. A D gene is named only where the DNA matches it firmly. Expanded clones are given a class, and other clones once, few, many or no size at all.

J | D | size | length | V | DNA | CDR3
TRBJ2-2 | TRBD1 | . | 13 | TRBV27 | TGTGCCAGCAGGACAGGGGACACCGGGGAGCTGTTTTTT | CASRTGDTGELFF
TRBJ2-1 | . | . | 12 | TRBV28 | TGTGCCAGCAGTTACCACCCCAATGAGCAGTTCTTC | CASSYHPNEQFF
TRBJ1-5 | . | few | 12 | TRBV30 | TGTGCCTGGAGTGTGGGGGCGGAGCCCCAGCATTTT | CAWSVGAEPQHF
TRBJ2-1 | TRBD2 | once | 16 | TRBV6-1 | TGTGCCAGCAGTGAAGCAAGACTAGCGGGAGAGAGTGAGCAGTTCTTC | CASSEARLAGESEQFF
TRBJ2-1 | TRBD1 | . | 15 | TRBV7-9 | TGTGCCAGCAGCTTAGGTCAGGGGGCTCTCCTTGAGCAGTTCTTC | CASSLGQGALLEQFF
TRBJ1-6 | . | . | 13 | TRBV6-1 | TGTGCCAGCCAGAGCTCCTATAATTCACCCCTCCACTTT | CASQSSYNSPLHF
TRBJ1-2 | TRBD1 | . | 16 | TRBV4-1 | TGCGCCAGCAGCCTAAACCGGGACAGGGAGGACTATGGCTACACCTTC | CASSLNRDREDYGYTF
TRBJ2-7 | TRBD2 | . | 16 | TRBV7-9 | TGTGCCAGCAGCTCCGGACTAGCGGGATACGGCTACGAGCAGTACTTC | CASSSGLAGYGYEQYF
TRBJ2-7 | . | . | 15 | TRBV7-9 | TGTGCCAGCAGCGGTGACGGGGCCGAAAGCTACGAGCAGTACTTC | CASSGDGAESYEQYF
TRBJ1-1 | . | . | 15 | TRBV6-6 | TGTGCCAGCAGTTACTCACAGGTGATGAACACTGAAGCTTTCTTT | CASSYSQVMNTEAFF
TRBJ1-1 | . | . | 14 | TRBV13 | TGTGCCAGCAGCTTATTGCAGGGGAACACTGAAGCTTTCTTT | CASSLLQGNTEAFF
TRBJ2-3 | TRBD2 | . | 16 | TRBV6-4 | TGTGCCAGCAGTGACTCAGGGACTAGCGCGACAGATACGCAGTATTTT | CASSDSGTSATDTQYF
TRBJ2-6 | . | . | 15 | TRBV25-1 | TGTGCCAGCAGCGGGACAAAGGGGGGGGCCAACGTCCTGACTTTC | CASSGTKGGANVLTF
TRBJ2-6 | . | . | 13 | TRBV5-6 | TGTGCCAGCAGCTTGTGGCCTGCCAACGTCCTGACTTTC | CASSLWPANVLTF
TRBJ1-2 | . | . | 13 | TRBV27 | TGTGCCAGCAGTTTGGGGGATCTAGGCGGCTACACCTTC | CASSLGDLGGYTF
TRBJ2-7 | . | . | 16 | TRBV27 | TGTGCCAGCAGAGGCAGGGGCGTCTTCCCTGGAAACGAGCAGTACTTC | CASRGRGVFPGNEQYF
TRBJ2-2 | . | . | 13 | TRBV7-3 | TGTGCATCTGGCGGGATGAACACCGGGGAGCTGTTTTTT | CASGGMNTGELFF
TRBJ1-4 | . | . | 16 | TRBV30 | TGTGCCTGGATCGATACCGGGGACGGACTAAATGAAAAACTGTTTTTT | CAWIDTGDGLNEKLFF
TRBJ2-1 | . | . | 15 | TRBV7-9 | TGTGCCAGCAGAAGACCGGGACCCGAAGATTATGAGCAGTTCTTC | CASRRPGPEDYEQFF
TRBJ1-1 | . | . | 14 | TRBV5-4 | TGTGCCAGCAGCTTCGGGCAACCCAACACTGAAGCTTTCTTT | CASSFGQPNTEAFF
TRBJ2-5 | . | . | 15 | TRBV2 | TGTGCCAGCAGTGAAGCTGGCAGAGGATGGGAGACCCAGTACTTC | CASSEAGRGWETQYF
TRBJ2-3 | TRBD1 | . | 17 | TRBV9 | TGTGCCAGCAGCGTAGCGACAGGGTTGTATAGCACAGATACGCAGTATTTT | CASSVATGLYSTDTQYF
TRBJ2-4 | . | . | 16 | TRBV5-6 | TGTGCCAGCAGCCATGGACAACCTATAGCCAAAAACATTCAGTACTTC | CASSHGQPIAKNIQYF
TRBJ2-3 | . | hyperexpanded | 15 | TRBV27 | TGTGCCGCGGGTATCAGGGGACTCGAGACAGATACGCAGTATTTT | CAAGIRGLETDTQYF
TRBJ2-5 | TRBD2 | . | 16 | TRBV11-2 | TGTGCCAGCAGCTTTGGTAGCGGGAGGGCGAGGGAGACCCAGTACTTC | CASSFGSGRARETQYF
TRBJ1-6 | . | . | 14 | TRBV25-1 | TGTGCCAGTTTAGCGAGCTCCTATAATTCACCCCTCCACTTT | CASLASSYNSPLHF
TRBJ2-3 | . | once | 16 | TRBV4-1 | TGCGCCAGCAGCCAAGAAGAGGGAGGAGGCGCAGATACGCAGTATTTT | CASSQEEGGGADTQYF
TRBJ2-1 | TRBD2 | . | 16 | TRBV27 | TGTGCCAGCACCACCCGGGGGGACTACCCCCCCCCGGGGCAGTTCTTC | CASTTRGDYPPPGQFF
TRBJ1-1 | . | . | 11 | TRBV6-6 | TGTGCCAGCAGTTACGGGACAGAAGCTTTCTTT | CASSYGTEAFF
TRBJ1-2 | TRBD1 | . | 14 | TRBV27 | TGTGCCAGCAGTTTCACAGGGGCTAACTATGGCTACACCTTC | CASSFTGANYGYTF
TRBJ2-1 | . | . | 13 | TRBV5-6 | TGTGCCAGCAGCTTGGAGGTTGACAATGAGCAGTTCTTC | CASSLEVDNEQFF
TRBJ2-3 | TRBD2 | . | 18 | TRBV4-1 | TGCGCCAGCAGCCAAGATCCCCCCGGAGCGGGAACTCGTCGTACGCAGTATTTT | CASSQDPPGAGTRRTQYF
TRBJ2-1 | . | large | 15 | TRBV4-2 | TGTGCCAGCAGCCAAGATAACGGGGCTAGCTATGAGCAGTTCTTC | CASSQDNGASYEQFF
TRBJ1-2 | TRBD1 | . | 13 | TRBV18 | TGTGCCAGCTCACAGGACAGGGATAATGGCTACACCTTC | CASSQDRDNGYTF
TRBJ1-5 | . | once | 15 | TRBV6-9 | TGTGCCAGCAGTTACTCCGTGGGGGCCAATCAGCCCCAGCATTTT | CASSYSVGANQPQHF
TRBJ2-2 | . | . | 16 | TRBV6-1 | TGTGCCAGCAGTGAGCTTCCGGGAGCGAACACCGGGGAGCTGTTTTTT | CASSELPGANTGELFF